A single sample is the source of the 11 T cell receptor beta chains below, sequenced in a study of monozygotic twins with cystic fibrosis. Generated by immunoSEQ multiplex PCR, the TCRdb table keeps only in-frame clones and is missing some. In the table there are tens of thousands of clones, under 90% of which are singletons. Sequencing input: blood. These receptors all come from a girl aged 2 to 9 with cystic fibrosis.

This chain links TRBV7-9 with TRBJ2-7, with D unresolved. V was pared by 4 bases and J by 0 bases, with 13 bases between. Germline CDR1 reads SEHNR; CDR2 reads FQNEAQ (reference sequence). The CDR3 has 15 amino acids. The CDR3 nucleotides are TGTGCCAGCAGCTACTTTCCTGGGGTCTCCTACGAGCAGTACTTC. Its protein is CASSYFPGVSYEQYF.

The rearrangement uses TRBV5-6 and TRBJ2-7; 9 nucleotides line up with TRBD2. Unmatched junction bases numbered 7, after V lost 4 bases and J lost 2 bases. This CDR3 has 15 residues. CDR1 is SGHDT and CDR2 is YYEEEE in the germline V gene. The CDR3 loop is CASSLRLAGPYEQYF. DNA of the CDR3: TGTGCCAGCAGCCTTCGGCTAGCGGGGCCCTACGAGCAGTACTTC. The variable domain in full, with the rest retrieved from reference TRBV5-6 and TRBJ2-7, is DAGVTQSPTHLIKTRGQQVTLRCSPKSGHDTVSWYQQALGQGPQFIFQYYEEEERQRGNFPDRFSGHQFPNYSSELNVNALLLGDSALYLCASSLRLAGPYEQYFGPGTRLTVT.

The chain couples TRBV19 to TRBJ1-3; D remains ambiguous. Germline CDR1 is LNHDA and CDR2 is SQIVND (reference sequence). V was trimmed by 3 bases and J by 0 bases, leaving 9 bases between them. This CDR3 is 15 amino acids long. The CDR3 bases are TGTGCCAGTAGTATGCAGTCAGGCTCTGGAAACACCATATATTTT. Translation gives CASSMQSGSGNTIYF.

V gene TRBV21-1 combines with J gene TRBJ1-3; the table calls TRBD1, which could not be checked here. TRBV21-1 is termed a pseudogene. There are 17 residues in the CDR3. The CDR3 reads CASSTRDRRQEGNTIYF. The CDR3 DNA reads TGTGCCAGCAGCACCCGGGACAGGAGGCAAGAAGGAAACACCATATATTTT.

The rearrangement links TRBV20-1 to TRBJ2-7; TRBD1 is a possible D gene (6 bases). The germline V gene encodes CDR1 DFQATT and CDR2 SNEGSKA (reference sequence). The CDR3 runs to 11 residues. V dropped 4 bases and J dropped 4 bases, with 8 bases sitting between them. The CDR3 DNA follows: TGCAGTGCTAACAGGGTTTACGAGCAGTACTTC. It yields the protein CSANRVYEQYF.

The gene calls are TRBV5-1 and TRBJ2-3, with no clear D. V was trimmed by 4 bases and J by 6 bases, leaving 9 bases between them. CDR1 and CDR2 from the germline V gene are SGHRS and YFSETQ. The CDR3 is 12 residues long. CDR3 sequence (DNA): TGCGCCAGCAGCGGGCCCCATGATACGCAGTATTTT. It codes for CASSGPHDTQYF.

The V call is TRBV4-2, the J call TRBJ1-5; 8 nucleotides agree with TRBD1. This CDR3 region has 13 residues. V trimming: 3 bases; J trimming: 7 bases; junction bases outside the gene matches: 2. The germline V gene encodes CDR1 LGHNA and CDR2 YNFKEQ. CDR3 in amino acids: CASSQDRDQPQHF. The CDR3 nucleotides read TGTGCCAGCAGCCAGGACAGGGACCAGCCCCAGCATTTT.

This clone appeared a single time. The chain employs TRBV6-5 and TRBJ1-2; maybe TRBD1 (6 bases). Germline values: CDR1 MNHEY, CDR2 SVGAGI. Trimming shortened V by 0 bases and J by 4 bases, and 9 bases separated the two germline ends. The CDR3 has 14 residues. CDR3 DNA: TGTGCCAGCAGTTACTCGCGGGACACCTATGGCTACACCTTC. It codes for CASSYSRDTYGYTF.

The chain employs TRBV7-2 and TRBJ2-1; TRBD2 agrees at 7 bases. CDR1 is SGHTA and CDR2 is FQGNSA in the germline V gene. V shed 8 bases, J shed 3 bases, and the junction held 7 bases outside the gene matches. The CDR3 has 14 amino acids. The CDR3 DNA reads TGTGCCAGCCGCCTCGAGCGGGGCTACAATGAGCAGTTCTTC. Amino acid sequence: CASRLERGYNEQFF.

This clone was seen more than once but under ten times. The chain recombines TRBV21-1 with TRBJ1-4; the table calls TRBD1, which could not be checked here. TRBV21-1 is shown as a pseudogene. The CDR3 has 14 residues. In DNA form, the CDR3 reads TGTGCCAGCAGCAAAGGGGACAGTTATGAAAAACTGTTTTTT. Amino acid sequence: CASSKGDSYEKLFF.

The chain carries TRBV30 and TRBJ2-7; the match to TRBD1 covers 12 bases. This CDR3 has 14 residues. Trimming cost V 5 bases and J 3 bases; bases outside gene matches: 5. The V gene's germline CDR1 is GTSNPN and CDR2 SVGIG (reference sequence). CDR3 bases: TGTGCCTGGGTCGGGACAGGGGGCCTCTACGAGCAGTACTTC. Its protein product is CAWVGTGGLYEQYF.